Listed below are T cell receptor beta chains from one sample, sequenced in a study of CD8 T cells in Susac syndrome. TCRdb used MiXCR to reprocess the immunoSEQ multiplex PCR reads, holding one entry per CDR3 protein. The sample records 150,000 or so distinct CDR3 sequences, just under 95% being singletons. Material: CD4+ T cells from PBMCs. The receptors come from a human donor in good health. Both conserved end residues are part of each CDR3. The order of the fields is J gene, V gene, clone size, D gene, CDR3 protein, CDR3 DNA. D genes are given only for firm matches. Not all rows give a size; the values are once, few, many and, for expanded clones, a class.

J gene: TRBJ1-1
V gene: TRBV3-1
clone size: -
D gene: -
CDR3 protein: CASSQDLEGYGEAFF
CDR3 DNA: TGTGCCAGCAGCCAAGATCTCGAAGGGTACGGTGAAGCTTTCTTT

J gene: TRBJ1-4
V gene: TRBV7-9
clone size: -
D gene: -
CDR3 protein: CASRTGWGEKLFF
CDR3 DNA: TGTGCCAGCCGTACCGGTTGGGGTGAAAAACTGTTTTTT

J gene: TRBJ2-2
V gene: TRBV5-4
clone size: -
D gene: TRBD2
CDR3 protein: CASSAASGGWELFF
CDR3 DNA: TGTGCCAGCAGTGCTGCTAGCGGGGGTTGGGAGCTGTTTTTT

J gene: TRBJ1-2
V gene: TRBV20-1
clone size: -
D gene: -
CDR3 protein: CSARPYNYGYTF
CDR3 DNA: TGCAGTGCTCGCCCCTATAACTATGGCTACACCTTC

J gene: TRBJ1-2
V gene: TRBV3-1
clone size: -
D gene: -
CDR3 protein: CASSPVGRRANYGYTF
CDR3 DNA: TGTGCCAGCAGCCCCGTAGGAAGGAGAGCTAACTATGGCTACACCTTC

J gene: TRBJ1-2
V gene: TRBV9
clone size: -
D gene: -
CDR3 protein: CASSVEPGSDYTF
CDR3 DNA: TGTGCCAGCAGCGTAGAGCCAGGGAGTGACTACACCTTC

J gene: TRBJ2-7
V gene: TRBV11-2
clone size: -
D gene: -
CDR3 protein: CASRSAYEQYF
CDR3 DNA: TGTGCCAGCAGAAGCGCTTACGAGCAGTACTTC

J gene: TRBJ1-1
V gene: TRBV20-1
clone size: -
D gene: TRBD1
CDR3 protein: CSASSDRGQVAFF
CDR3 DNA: TGCAGTGCTTCGTCGGACAGGGGGCAGGTAGCTTTCTTT

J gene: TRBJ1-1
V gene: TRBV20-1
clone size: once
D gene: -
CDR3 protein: CSAPGRAEAFF
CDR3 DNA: TGCAGTGCTCCTGGACGGGCTGAAGCTTTCTTT

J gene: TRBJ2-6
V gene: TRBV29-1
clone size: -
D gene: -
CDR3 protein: CSAQTGPYVSGANVLTF
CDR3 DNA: TGCAGCGCCCAAACAGGGCCGTACGTCTCTGGGGCCAACGTCCTGACTTTC

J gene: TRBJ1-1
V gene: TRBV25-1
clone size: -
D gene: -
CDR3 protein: CASSEGGAGGTEAFF
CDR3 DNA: TGTGCCAGCAGTGAAGGCGGGGCGGGGGGGACTGAAGCTTTCTTT

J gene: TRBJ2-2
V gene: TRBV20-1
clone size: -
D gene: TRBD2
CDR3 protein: CSARGAAGVTGELFF
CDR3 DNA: TGCAGTGCTAGAGGAGCAGCGGGGGTCACCGGGGAGCTGTTTTTT

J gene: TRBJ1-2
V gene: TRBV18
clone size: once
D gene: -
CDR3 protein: CASSPQANYGYTF
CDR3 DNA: TGTGCCAGCTCACCCCAAGCTAACTATGGCTACACCTTC

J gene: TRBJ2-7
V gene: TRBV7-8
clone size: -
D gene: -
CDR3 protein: CASRGRDEQYF
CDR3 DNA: TGTGCCAGTAGGGGCAGAGACGAGCAGTACTTC

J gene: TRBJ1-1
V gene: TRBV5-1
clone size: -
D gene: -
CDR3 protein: CASSLAGRSEAFF
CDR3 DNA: TGCGCCAGCAGCTTGGCAGGGAGATCCGAAGCTTTCTTT

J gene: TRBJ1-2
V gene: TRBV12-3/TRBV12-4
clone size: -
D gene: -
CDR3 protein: CASSLGYRAQLGYTF
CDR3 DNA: TGTGCCAGCAGTCTAGGTTACAGGGCACAGCTCGGCTACACCTTC

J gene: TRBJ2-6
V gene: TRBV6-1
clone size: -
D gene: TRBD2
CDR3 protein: CATSKRGAISGANVLTF
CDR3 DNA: TGTGCCACCTCGAAGCGGGGGGCGATCTCTGGGGCCAACGTCCTGACTTTC

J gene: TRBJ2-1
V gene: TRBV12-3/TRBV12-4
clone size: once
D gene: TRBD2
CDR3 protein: CASSPLAGGQFF
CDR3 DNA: TGTGCCAGCAGTCCCCTAGCGGGGGGGCAGTTCTTC

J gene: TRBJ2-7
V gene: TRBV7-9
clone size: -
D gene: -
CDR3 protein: CASSPGINSYEQYF
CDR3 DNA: TGTGCCAGCAGTCCCGGGATCAACTCCTACGAGCAGTACTTC

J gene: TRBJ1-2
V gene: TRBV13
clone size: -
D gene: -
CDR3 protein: CASSLAGVDYGYTF
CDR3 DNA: TGTGCCAGCAGCTTAGCCGGGGTTGACTATGGCTACACCTTC

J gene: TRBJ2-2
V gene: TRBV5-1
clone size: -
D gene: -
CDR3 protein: CASSSDGSTGELFF
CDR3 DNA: TGCGCCAGCAGCTCGGACGGGTCCACCGGGGAGCTGTTTTTT

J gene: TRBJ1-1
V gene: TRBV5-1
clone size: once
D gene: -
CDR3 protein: CASTFGFRTGGGTEAFF
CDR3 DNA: TGCGCCAGCACCTTTGGATTCAGGACCGGGGGCGGAACTGAAGCTTTCTTT